Each of the 5 T cell receptor beta chains below was sequenced from the same sample in a study of cytomegalovirus exposure and HLA in healthy donors. TCRdb's table, derived via immunoSEQ multiplex PCR, lists solely in-frame clones and lacks some. The data hold more than 85,000 clones, with about 88% observed a single time. Sequenced: PBMCs. The origin of the receptors is a woman under 30 in good health and CMV-seropositive.

This clone was picked up a small number of times. The gene calls are TRBV2 and TRBJ1-5; 7 positions agree with TRBD1. The CDR3 length is 15 residues. The V segment lost 3 bases and the J segment 3 bases; nucleotides outside the gene matches: 5. The germline V gene has CDR1 SNHLY and CDR2 FYNNEI. The CDR3 loop is CASSDGQANNQPQHF. For the CDR3, the DNA is TGTGCCAGCAGTGACGGACAGGCGAACAATCAGCCCCAGCATTTT.

This chain connects TRBV28 to TRBJ1-2; 7 nucleotides match TRBD1. The V segment lost 5 bases and the J segment 2 bases; nucleotides outside the gene matches: 8. The CDR3 covers 15 residues. CDR1 MDHEN and CDR2 SYDVKM come from the germline V gene. CDR3 coding DNA: TGTGCCAGCAGTCCCCCAGGGGGTGAGAACTATGGCTACACCTTC. Its translation: CASSPPGGENYGYTF.

The chain employs TRBV7-3 and TRBJ2-1, with D perhaps matching TRBD1 (6 bases). The CDR3 spans 15 residues. The germline CDR1 and CDR2 sequences are SGHTA and FQGTGA. The germline V and J ends were trimmed by 1 base and 1 base, with 8 bases remaining between them. The CDR3 region is CASSLNQGSYNEQFF. The CDR3 DNA is TGTGCCAGCAGCTTAAACCAGGGGTCCTACAATGAGCAGTTCTTC.

The J gene is TRBJ1-6, the V gene TRBV21-1; the table's D call, TRBD1, has no DNA check behind it. TRBV21-1 is a listed pseudogene. The CDR3 contains 16 residues. CDR3: CASSNPRTEYNSPLHF. CDR3 in DNA: TGTGCCAGCAGCAATCCCCGGACAGAATATAATTCACCCCTCCACTTT.

CDR3: CASSTWTGGYTF. CDR3 in DNA: TGTGCCAGCAGCACCTGGACGGGAGGCTACACCTTC. The chain links TRBV7-2 to TRBJ1-2; D not resolved. The V gene lost 5 bases and the J gene lost 8 bases, with 12 bases spanning the gap. Germline lookup yields CDR1 SGHTA and CDR2 FQGNSA. The CDR3 is 12 residues long.